Listed below are T cell receptor beta chains from one sample, sequenced in a study of breast tumors, draining lymph nodes, adjacent tissues. TCRdb redid the calling of the multiplex PCR reads with MiXCR, one entry per CDR3 protein. In the table there are approximately 23,000 distinct CDR3 sequences, around 68% of which are singletons. Sequencing was performed on tumor-adjacent breast tissue. All receptors derive from a female donor with breast cancer. Some clones in this sample may be carry-over from other donors' samples. Each CDR3 is given with its conserved first and last residue. A D gene is named only where the DNA matches it firmly. Part of the rows lack a size; the others show once, few, many or a class for expanded clones.

D gene: -
clone size: -
V gene: TRBV20-1
J gene: TRBJ2-1
CDR3 DNA: TGCAGTGCTAGAGGCATAGCAGAGCAGTTCTTC
CDR3 protein: CSARGIAEQFF

D gene: -
clone size: -
V gene: TRBV4-1
J gene: TRBJ2-5
CDR3 DNA: TGCGCCAGCAGCCAAGACATCCCGCGGGCCCAGTACTTC
CDR3 protein: CASSQDIPRAQYF

D gene: -
clone size: -
V gene: TRBV2
J gene: TRBJ1-4
CDR3 DNA: TGTGCCAGCAGTGTCGGACGGGAAAAACTGTTTTTT
CDR3 protein: CASSVGREKLFF

D gene: -
clone size: many
V gene: TRBV7-6
J gene: TRBJ1-5
CDR3 DNA: TGTGCCAGCAGCCCCGGGGCAGGGAGGGGTCAGCCCCAGCATTTT
CDR3 protein: CASSPGAGRGQPQHF

D gene: -
clone size: -
V gene: TRBV20-1
J gene: TRBJ2-5
CDR3 DNA: TGCAGTGCTAGAAGTGGGTTTAAAGAGACCCAGTACTTC
CDR3 protein: CSARSGFKETQYF

D gene: -
clone size: -
V gene: TRBV28
J gene: TRBJ1-6
CDR3 DNA: TGTGCCAGCAGTTTATATTTAGGGGCCAGCAATTCACCCCTCCACTTT
CDR3 protein: CASSLYLGASNSPLHF

D gene: -
clone size: -
V gene: TRBV20-1
J gene: TRBJ2-3
CDR3 DNA: TGTAGTGCTAGAGTCCAGAACTTTAATACGCAGTATTTT
CDR3 protein: CSARVQNFNTQYF

D gene: -
clone size: few
V gene: TRBV2
J gene: TRBJ1-1
CDR3 DNA: TGTGCCAGCACAGCCCAACCGGTCACTGAAGCTTTCTTT
CDR3 protein: CASTAQPVTEAFF

D gene: TRBD1
clone size: many
V gene: TRBV12-3/TRBV12-4
J gene: TRBJ1-2
CDR3 DNA: TGTGCCAGCAGTCAGACGTGGGACAGTCCGTCAGGCTACACCTTC
CDR3 protein: CASSQTWDSPSGYTF

D gene: TRBD2
clone size: -
V gene: TRBV10-1
J gene: TRBJ2-1
CDR3 DNA: TGCGCCAGCAGTGAGGGACTAGCGGGGTACAATGAGCAGTTCTTC
CDR3 protein: CASSEGLAGYNEQFF

D gene: TRBD2
clone size: -
V gene: TRBV19
J gene: TRBJ2-1
CDR3 DNA: TGTGCCAGTAGCCTGACTAGCGGGCGGCAGTTCTTC
CDR3 protein: CASSLTSGRQFF

D gene: TRBD1
clone size: -
V gene: TRBV20-1
J gene: TRBJ1-5
CDR3 DNA: TGCAGTGCTAGAGTGGGGATGGGGACAGACAATCAGCCCCAGCATTTT
CDR3 protein: CSARVGMGTDNQPQHF

D gene: -
clone size: many
V gene: TRBV28
J gene: TRBJ2-7
CDR3 DNA: TGTGCCAGCACTGATATCCGGGGGTCCTACGAGCAGTACTTC
CDR3 protein: CASTDIRGSYEQYF

D gene: -
clone size: few
V gene: TRBV20-1
J gene: TRBJ1-4
CDR3 DNA: TGCAGTGCTAGAGATCACCGGGAGGCTAATGAAAAACTGTTTTTT
CDR3 protein: CSARDHREANEKLFF

D gene: TRBD2
clone size: few
V gene: TRBV29-1
J gene: TRBJ2-1
CDR3 DNA: TGCAGCGTTGAAGATCCCCTACGGGAGGGCTACAATGAGCAGTTCTTC
CDR3 protein: CSVEDPLREGYNEQFF

D gene: TRBD2
clone size: once
V gene: TRBV5-5
J gene: TRBJ2-7
CDR3 DNA: TGTGCCAGCAGCGCGGGACTAGCGGGAGGGCCCGAGCAATACTTC
CDR3 protein: CASSAGLAGGPEQYF

D gene: -
clone size: -
V gene: TRBV6-1
J gene: TRBJ2-7
CDR3 DNA: TGTGCCAGCAGTGAGGGGCCCGGGCAGATGGAGCAGTACTTC
CDR3 protein: CASSEGPGQMEQYF

D gene: TRBD2
clone size: once
V gene: TRBV6-6
J gene: TRBJ2-7
CDR3 DNA: TGTGCCAGCAGTCCTCTGGGCGGGAGCTCCTACGAGCAGTACTTC
CDR3 protein: CASSPLGGSSYEQYF

D gene: -
clone size: -
V gene: TRBV6-2/TRBV6-3
J gene: TRBJ2-7
CDR3 DNA: TGTGCCAGCAGTTACTCACGGGGTTCCTACGAGCAGTACTTC
CDR3 protein: CASSYSRGSYEQYF

D gene: TRBD1
clone size: -
V gene: TRBV24-1
J gene: TRBJ2-1
CDR3 DNA: TGTGCCACCAGTGACAAACAGGGGCGCTCCTACAATGAGCAGTTCTTC
CDR3 protein: CATSDKQGRSYNEQFF

D gene: -
clone size: few
V gene: TRBV15
J gene: TRBJ1-3
CDR3 DNA: TGTGCCACCAGCAGAGAAAAGGGGGGGGGCTCTGGAAACACCATATATTTT
CDR3 protein: CATSREKGGGSGNTIYF

D gene: TRBD1
clone size: -
V gene: TRBV5-1
J gene: TRBJ2-2
CDR3 DNA: TGCGCCAGCAGCTTGGGGACAGGGGTAACCGGGGAGCTGTTTTTT
CDR3 protein: CASSLGTGVTGELFF

D gene: TRBD1
clone size: -
V gene: TRBV29-1
J gene: TRBJ2-3
CDR3 DNA: TGCAGCGTTGAACAGGGGGCGGGAGATACGCAGTATTTT
CDR3 protein: CSVEQGAGDTQYF

D gene: TRBD1
clone size: -
V gene: TRBV19
J gene: TRBJ2-1
CDR3 DNA: TGTGCCAGCGGGACAGAGAGTGGGCAGTTCTTC
CDR3 protein: CASGTESGQFF

D gene: TRBD1
clone size: -
V gene: TRBV5-1
J gene: TRBJ1-5
CDR3 DNA: TGCGCCAGCAGCGAAAAAACAGGGGAGGGTCAGCCCCAGCATTTT
CDR3 protein: CASSEKTGEGQPQHF

D gene: TRBD2
clone size: -
V gene: TRBV20-1
J gene: TRBJ2-3
CDR3 DNA: TGCAGTGCTCCCGGGACTAGTTATACGCAGTATTTT
CDR3 protein: CSAPGTSYTQYF

D gene: TRBD1
clone size: -
V gene: TRBV7-2
J gene: TRBJ1-5
CDR3 DNA: TGTGCCAGCAGCCTGGGGACAGGGCCTCAGCCCCAGCATTTT
CDR3 protein: CASSLGTGPQPQHF

D gene: -
clone size: -
V gene: TRBV20-1
J gene: TRBJ1-6
CDR3 DNA: TGCAGTGCACCCGAGAGCAGCAATTCACCCCTCCACTTT
CDR3 protein: CSAPESSNSPLHF

D gene: -
clone size: -
V gene: TRBV20-1
J gene: TRBJ1-6
CDR3 DNA: TGCAGTGGGAGGACAGACCCTAATTCACCCCTCCACTTT
CDR3 protein: CSGRTDPNSPLHF

D gene: -
clone size: -
V gene: TRBV10-3
J gene: TRBJ2-7
CDR3 DNA: TGTGCCATCAGAAACCCACCCTACGAGCAGTACTTC
CDR3 protein: CAIRNPPYEQYF

D gene: TRBD1
clone size: medium-sized
V gene: TRBV20-1
J gene: TRBJ2-1
CDR3 DNA: TGCAGTGCTAGAGATGGACAGGACTACAATGAGCAGTTCTTC
CDR3 protein: CSARDGQDYNEQFF

D gene: -
clone size: few
V gene: TRBV11-3
J gene: TRBJ1-2
CDR3 DNA: TGTGCCAGCAGCCGAGAATCATATGGCTACACCTTC
CDR3 protein: CASSRESYGYTF

D gene: -
clone size: -
V gene: TRBV20-1
J gene: TRBJ1-1
CDR3 DNA: TGCAGTGCTAGAGATTATACGGGAGGGAACACTGAAGCTTTCTTT
CDR3 protein: CSARDYTGGNTEAFF

D gene: -
clone size: -
V gene: TRBV4-1
J gene: TRBJ1-5
CDR3 DNA: TGCGCCAGCAGCCCAACAAGCAATCAGCCCCAGCATTTT
CDR3 protein: CASSPTSNQPQHF

D gene: -
clone size: -
V gene: TRBV5-4
J gene: TRBJ1-3
CDR3 DNA: TGTGCCAGCAGCGCCTCCCGGGGGCAGGTAGCTGGAAACACCATATATTTT
CDR3 protein: CASSASRGQVAGNTIYF

D gene: -
clone size: -
V gene: TRBV20-1
J gene: TRBJ2-1
CDR3 DNA: TGCAGTGCTCTAACGTACAATGAGCAGTTCTTC
CDR3 protein: CSALTYNEQFF

D gene: TRBD1
clone size: many
V gene: TRBV6-5
J gene: TRBJ1-2
CDR3 DNA: TGTGCCAGCACTGGACAGGGGGCGTATGGCTACACCTTC
CDR3 protein: CASTGQGAYGYTF

D gene: -
clone size: few
V gene: TRBV19
J gene: TRBJ1-2
CDR3 DNA: TGTGCCAGTAGTATAGAGGGTATAATCAACTATGGCTACACCTTC
CDR3 protein: CASSIEGIINYGYTF

D gene: -
clone size: -
V gene: TRBV28
J gene: TRBJ2-7
CDR3 DNA: TGTGCCAGCAGTTTACGTCTAGAATCCTACGAGCAGTACTTC
CDR3 protein: CASSLRLESYEQYF

D gene: -
clone size: -
V gene: TRBV20-1
J gene: TRBJ1-6
CDR3 DNA: TGCAGTGCTAGAGATGTGGGGCGGGCTGATAATTCACCCCTCCACTTT
CDR3 protein: CSARDVGRADNSPLHF

D gene: TRBD2
clone size: -
V gene: TRBV6-1
J gene: TRBJ2-7
CDR3 DNA: TGTGCCAGCACCCTCCAGGTGGGGGGGTCCTACGAGCAGTACTTC
CDR3 protein: CASTLQVGGSYEQYF

D gene: -
clone size: once
V gene: TRBV6-5
J gene: TRBJ2-7
CDR3 DNA: TGTGCCAGCAGTTACTCTTCCAGGGGTCTTTCCTACTACGAGCAGTACTTC
CDR3 protein: CASSYSSRGLSYYEQYF

D gene: TRBD1
clone size: few
V gene: TRBV2
J gene: TRBJ1-6
CDR3 DNA: TGTGCCAGCAGTGTAGGGACAGGGGAAATAGGACCCCTCCACTTT
CDR3 protein: CASSVGTGEIGPLHF

D gene: -
clone size: -
V gene: TRBV5-4
J gene: TRBJ1-2
CDR3 DNA: TGTGCCAGCAGCTTAGGACCGATGTATGGCTACACCTTC
CDR3 protein: CASSLGPMYGYTF

D gene: TRBD1
clone size: -
V gene: TRBV7-2
J gene: TRBJ2-1
CDR3 DNA: TGCGCCAGCAGCTCCGCCGGGACAGATTACAATGAGCAGTTCTTC
CDR3 protein: CASSSAGTDYNEQFF

D gene: TRBD1
clone size: -
V gene: TRBV10-3
J gene: TRBJ2-2
CDR3 DNA: TGTGCCATCCAACAGGGGACCGGGGAGCTGTTTTTT
CDR3 protein: CAIQQGTGELFF

D gene: TRBD1
clone size: -
V gene: TRBV6-1
J gene: TRBJ1-2
CDR3 DNA: TGTGCCAGCGAGTCGGACAGGGGCCTCCCAGGCTATGGCTACACCTTC
CDR3 protein: CASESDRGLPGYGYTF

D gene: TRBD1
clone size: -
V gene: TRBV2
J gene: TRBJ2-7
CDR3 DNA: TGTGCCAGCAGTGAGAGGGACAGGACCGAGCAGTACTTC
CDR3 protein: CASSERDRTEQYF